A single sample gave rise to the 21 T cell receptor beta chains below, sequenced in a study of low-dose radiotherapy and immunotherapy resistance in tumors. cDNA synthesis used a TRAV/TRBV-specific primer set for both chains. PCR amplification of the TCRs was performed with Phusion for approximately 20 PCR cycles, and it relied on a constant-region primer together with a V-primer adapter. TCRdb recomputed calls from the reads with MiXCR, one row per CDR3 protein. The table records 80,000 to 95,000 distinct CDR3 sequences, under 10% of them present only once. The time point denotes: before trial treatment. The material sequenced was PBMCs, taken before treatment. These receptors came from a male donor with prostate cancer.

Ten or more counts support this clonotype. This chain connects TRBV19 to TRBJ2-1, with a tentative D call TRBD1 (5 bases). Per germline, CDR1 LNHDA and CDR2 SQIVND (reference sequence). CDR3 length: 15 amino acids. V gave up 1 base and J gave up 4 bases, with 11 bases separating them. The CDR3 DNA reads TGTGCCAGTAGTATAGTTGACAGAGTATACAATGAGCAGTTCTTC. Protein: CASSIVDRVYNEQFF.

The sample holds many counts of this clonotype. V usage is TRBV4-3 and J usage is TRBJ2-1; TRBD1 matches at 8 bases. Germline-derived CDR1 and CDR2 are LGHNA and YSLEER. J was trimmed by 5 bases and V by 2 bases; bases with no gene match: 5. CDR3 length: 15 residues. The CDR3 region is CASSQIGTGDNEQFF. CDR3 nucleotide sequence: TGCGCCAGCAGCCAAATAGGGACAGGAGACAATGAGCAGTTCTTC.

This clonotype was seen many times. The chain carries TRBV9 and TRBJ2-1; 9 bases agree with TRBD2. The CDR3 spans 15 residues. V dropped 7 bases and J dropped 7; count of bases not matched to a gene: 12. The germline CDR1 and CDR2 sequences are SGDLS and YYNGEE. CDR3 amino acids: CASSEGLAGVNEQFF. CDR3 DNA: TGTGCCAGCTCCGAAGGATTAGCGGGAGTTAATGAGCAGTTCTTC.

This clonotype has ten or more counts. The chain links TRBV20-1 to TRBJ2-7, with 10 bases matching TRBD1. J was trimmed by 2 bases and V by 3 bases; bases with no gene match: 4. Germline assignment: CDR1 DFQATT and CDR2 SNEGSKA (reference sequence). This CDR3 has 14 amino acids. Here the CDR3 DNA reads TGCAGTGCTAGGGAGGACAGGGGGGCCTACGAGCAGTACTTC. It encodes CSAREDRGAYEQYF.

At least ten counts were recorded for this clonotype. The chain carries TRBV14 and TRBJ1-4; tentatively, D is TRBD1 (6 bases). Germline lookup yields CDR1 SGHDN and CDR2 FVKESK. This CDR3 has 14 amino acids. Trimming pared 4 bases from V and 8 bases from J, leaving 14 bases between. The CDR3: CASSPRGAGEKLFF. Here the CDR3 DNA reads TGTGCCAGCAGCCCCCGGGGGGCGGGGGAAAAACTGTTTTTT.

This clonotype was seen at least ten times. Here the CDR3 reads CAWSALGGRNEQFF. In DNA, the CDR3 is TGTGCCTGGAGTGCCCTAGGAGGGAGGAATGAGCAGTTCTTC. The chain employs TRBV30 and TRBJ2-1, with D maybe TRBD2 (6 bases). Germline V gene lookup returns CDR1 GTSNPN and CDR2 SVGIG (reference sequence). This CDR3 is built from 14 residues. The V and J ends lost 1 base and 7 bases respectively, with 14 bases between them.

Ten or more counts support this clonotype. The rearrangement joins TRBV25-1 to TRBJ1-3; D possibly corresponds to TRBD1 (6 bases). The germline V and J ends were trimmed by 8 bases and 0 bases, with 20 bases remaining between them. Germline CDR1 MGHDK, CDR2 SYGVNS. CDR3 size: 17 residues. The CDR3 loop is CASSIRIRQASGNTIYF. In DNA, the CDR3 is TGTGCCAGCTCCATTAGAATACGACAGGCCTCTGGAAACACCATATATTTT.

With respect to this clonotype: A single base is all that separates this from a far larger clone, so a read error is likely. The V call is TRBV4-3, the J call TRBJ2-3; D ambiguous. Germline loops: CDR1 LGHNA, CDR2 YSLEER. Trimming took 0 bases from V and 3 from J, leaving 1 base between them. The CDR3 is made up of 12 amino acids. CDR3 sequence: CASSQDTDTQYF. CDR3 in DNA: TGCGCCAGCAGCCAAGATACAGATACGCAGTATTTT.

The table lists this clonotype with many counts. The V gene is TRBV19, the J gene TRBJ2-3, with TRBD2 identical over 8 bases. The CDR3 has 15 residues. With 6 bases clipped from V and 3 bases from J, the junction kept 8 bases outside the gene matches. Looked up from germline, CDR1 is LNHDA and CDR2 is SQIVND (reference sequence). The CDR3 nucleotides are TGTGCCAGTAGGAAAACGGGAGGGCGAACAGATACGCAGTATTTT. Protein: CASRKTGGRTDTQYF.

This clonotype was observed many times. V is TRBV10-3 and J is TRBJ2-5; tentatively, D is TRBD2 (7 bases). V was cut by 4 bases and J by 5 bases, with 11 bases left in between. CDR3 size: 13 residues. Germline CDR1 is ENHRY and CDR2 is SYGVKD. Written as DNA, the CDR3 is TGTGCCATCAGTGGGGGGGGCCCGGAGACCCAGTACTTC. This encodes CAISGGGPETQYF.

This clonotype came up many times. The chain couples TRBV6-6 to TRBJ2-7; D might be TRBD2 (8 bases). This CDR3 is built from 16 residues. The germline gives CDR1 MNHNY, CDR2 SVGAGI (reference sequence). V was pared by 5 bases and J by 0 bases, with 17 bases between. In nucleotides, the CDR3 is TGTGCCAGCAGTCCAGGGGGGGGGACTAGCTCCTACGAGCAGTACTTC. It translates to CASSPGGGTSSYEQYF.

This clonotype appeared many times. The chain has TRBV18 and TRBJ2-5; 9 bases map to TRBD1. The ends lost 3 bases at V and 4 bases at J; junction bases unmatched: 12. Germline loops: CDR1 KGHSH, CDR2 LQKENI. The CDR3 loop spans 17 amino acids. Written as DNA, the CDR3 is TGTGCCAGCTCACCCTACCTGCTGAAGGGACAGGGAGAGACCCAGTACTTC. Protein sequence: CASSPYLLKGQGETQYF.

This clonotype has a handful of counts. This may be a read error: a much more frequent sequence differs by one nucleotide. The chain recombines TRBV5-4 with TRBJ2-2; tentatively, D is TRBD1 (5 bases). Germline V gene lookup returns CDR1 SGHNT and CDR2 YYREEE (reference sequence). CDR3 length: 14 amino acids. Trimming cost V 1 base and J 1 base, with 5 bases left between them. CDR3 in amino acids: CASSLQGNTGELFF. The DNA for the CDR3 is TGTGCCAGCAGCTTGCAGGGGAACACCGGGGAGCTGTTTTTT.

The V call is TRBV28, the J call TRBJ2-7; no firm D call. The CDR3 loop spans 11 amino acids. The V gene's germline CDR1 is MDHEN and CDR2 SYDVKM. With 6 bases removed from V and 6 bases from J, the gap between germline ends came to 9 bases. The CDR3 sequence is CASSRILEQYF. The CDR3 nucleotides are TGTGCCAGCAGCCGGATCCTCGAGCAGTACTTC. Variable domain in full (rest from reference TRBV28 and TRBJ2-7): DVKVTQSSRYLVKRTGEKVFLECVQDMDHENMFWYRQDPGLGLRLIYFSYDVKMKEKGDIPEGYSVSREKKERFSLILESASTNQTSMYLCASSRILEQYFGPGTRLTVT.

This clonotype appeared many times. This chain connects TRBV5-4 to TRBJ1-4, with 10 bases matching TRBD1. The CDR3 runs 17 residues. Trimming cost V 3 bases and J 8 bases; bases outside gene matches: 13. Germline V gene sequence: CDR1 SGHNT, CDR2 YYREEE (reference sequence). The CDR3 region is CASSSNPGTGAREKLFF. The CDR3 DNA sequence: TGTGCCAGCAGCTCGAATCCCGGGACAGGGGCAAGGGAAAAACTGTTTTTT.

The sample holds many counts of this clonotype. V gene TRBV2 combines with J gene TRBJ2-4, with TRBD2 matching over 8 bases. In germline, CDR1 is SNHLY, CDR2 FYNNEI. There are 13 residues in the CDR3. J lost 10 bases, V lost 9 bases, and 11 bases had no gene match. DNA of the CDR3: TGTGCCAGTCGGTCCGGACTAGCTACTATTCAGTACTTC. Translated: CASRSGLATIQYF.

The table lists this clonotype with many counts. CDR3 bases: TGTGCCAGCAGCATACGGACAGGGGGCCGAGCGAACACCGGGGAGCTGTTTTTT. Protein product: CASSIRTGGRANTGELFF. The J gene is TRBJ2-2, the V gene TRBV7-9; 11 positions match TRBD1. Germline trimming cut 5 bases from V and 0 bases from J; bases unmatched to any gene: 8. The CDR3 runs to 18 residues. CDR1 is SEHNR and CDR2 is FQNEAQ in the germline V gene (reference sequence). Variable domain in full (rest from reference TRBV7-9 and TRBJ2-2): DTGVSQNPRHKITKRGQNVTFRCDPISEHNRLYWYRQTLGQGPEFLTYFQNEAQLEKSRLLSDRFSAERPKGSFSTLEIQRTEQGDSAMYLCASSIRTGGRANTGELFFGEGSRLTVL.

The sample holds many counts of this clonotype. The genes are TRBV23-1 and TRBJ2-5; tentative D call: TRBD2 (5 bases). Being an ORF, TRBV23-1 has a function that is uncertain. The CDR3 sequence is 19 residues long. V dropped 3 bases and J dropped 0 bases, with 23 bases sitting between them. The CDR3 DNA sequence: TGCGCCAGCAGTCATCGTCTAGCAGGTTTTGTGCTCTACCAAGAGACCCAGTACTTC. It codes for CASSHRLAGFVLYQETQYF.

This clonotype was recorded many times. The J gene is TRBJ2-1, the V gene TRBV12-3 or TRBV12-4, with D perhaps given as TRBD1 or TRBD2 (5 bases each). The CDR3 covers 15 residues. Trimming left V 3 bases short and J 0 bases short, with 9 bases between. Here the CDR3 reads CASSFSGGSYNEQFF. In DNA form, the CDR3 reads TGTGCCAGCAGTTTCAGTGGGGGCTCCTACAATGAGCAGTTCTTC.

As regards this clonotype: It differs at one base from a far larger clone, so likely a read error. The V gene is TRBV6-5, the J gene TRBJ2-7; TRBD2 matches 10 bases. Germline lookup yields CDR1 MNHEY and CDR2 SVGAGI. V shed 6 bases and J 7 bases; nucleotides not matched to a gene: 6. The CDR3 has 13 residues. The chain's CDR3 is CASRASGSYEQYF. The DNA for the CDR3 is TGTGCCAGCAGGGCTAGCGGGAGTTATGAGCAGTACTTC.

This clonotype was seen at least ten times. CDR3 nucleotide sequence: TGTGCCAGCAGTGTTAGGGGAACGGCTTTCTTT. Translated, it gives CASSVRGTAFF. This rearrangement joins TRBV6-2 or TRBV6-3 to TRBJ1-1; D perhaps matches TRBD1 (5 bases). The CDR3 sequence is 11 residues long. V was shortened by 5 bases and J by 11 bases, with 12 bases between the two germline ends. CDR1 MNHEY and CDR2 SVGEGT come from the germline V gene.